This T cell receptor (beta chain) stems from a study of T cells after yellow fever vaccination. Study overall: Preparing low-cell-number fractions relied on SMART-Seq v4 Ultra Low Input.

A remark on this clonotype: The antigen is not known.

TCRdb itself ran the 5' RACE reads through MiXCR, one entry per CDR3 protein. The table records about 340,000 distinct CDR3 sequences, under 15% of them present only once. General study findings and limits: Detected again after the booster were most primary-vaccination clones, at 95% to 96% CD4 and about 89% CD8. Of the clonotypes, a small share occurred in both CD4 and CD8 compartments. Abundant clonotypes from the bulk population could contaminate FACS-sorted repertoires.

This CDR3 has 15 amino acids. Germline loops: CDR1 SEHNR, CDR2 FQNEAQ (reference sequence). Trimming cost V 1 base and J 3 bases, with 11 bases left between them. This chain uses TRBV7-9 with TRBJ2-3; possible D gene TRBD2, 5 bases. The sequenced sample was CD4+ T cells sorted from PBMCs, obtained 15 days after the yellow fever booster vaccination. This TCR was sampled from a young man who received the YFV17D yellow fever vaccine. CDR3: CASSLGPSLTDTQYF. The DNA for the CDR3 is TGTGCCAGCAGCTTAGGACCTAGCCTGACAGATACGCAGTATTTT.